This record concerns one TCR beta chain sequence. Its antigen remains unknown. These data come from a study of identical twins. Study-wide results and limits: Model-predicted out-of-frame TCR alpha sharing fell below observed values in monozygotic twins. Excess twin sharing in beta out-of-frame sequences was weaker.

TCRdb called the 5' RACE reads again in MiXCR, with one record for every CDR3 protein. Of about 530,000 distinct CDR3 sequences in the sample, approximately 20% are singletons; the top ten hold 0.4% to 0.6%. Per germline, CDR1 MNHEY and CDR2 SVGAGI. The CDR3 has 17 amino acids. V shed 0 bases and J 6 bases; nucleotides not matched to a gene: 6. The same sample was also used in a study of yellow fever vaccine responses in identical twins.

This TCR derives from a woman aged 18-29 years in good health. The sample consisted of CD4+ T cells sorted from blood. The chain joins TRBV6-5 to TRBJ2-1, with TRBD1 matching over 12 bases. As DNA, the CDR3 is TGTGCCAGCAGTTACTCGTACCCGGGACAGGGGGCCAATGAGCAGTTCTTC. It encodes CASSYSYPGQGANEQFF.